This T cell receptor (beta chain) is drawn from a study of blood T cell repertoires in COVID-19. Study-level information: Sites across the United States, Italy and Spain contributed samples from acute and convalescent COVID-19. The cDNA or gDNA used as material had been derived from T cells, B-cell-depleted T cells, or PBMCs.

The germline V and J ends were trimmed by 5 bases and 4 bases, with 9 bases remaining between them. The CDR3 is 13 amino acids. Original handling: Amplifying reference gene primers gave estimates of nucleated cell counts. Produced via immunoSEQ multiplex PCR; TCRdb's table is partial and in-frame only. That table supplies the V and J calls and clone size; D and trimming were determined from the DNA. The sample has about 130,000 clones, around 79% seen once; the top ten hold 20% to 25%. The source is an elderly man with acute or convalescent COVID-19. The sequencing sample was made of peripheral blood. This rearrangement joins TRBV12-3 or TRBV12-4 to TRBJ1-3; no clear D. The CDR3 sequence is CASSLNSGNTIYF. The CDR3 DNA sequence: TGTGCCAGCAGTCTTAACAGCGGAAACACCATATATTTT.